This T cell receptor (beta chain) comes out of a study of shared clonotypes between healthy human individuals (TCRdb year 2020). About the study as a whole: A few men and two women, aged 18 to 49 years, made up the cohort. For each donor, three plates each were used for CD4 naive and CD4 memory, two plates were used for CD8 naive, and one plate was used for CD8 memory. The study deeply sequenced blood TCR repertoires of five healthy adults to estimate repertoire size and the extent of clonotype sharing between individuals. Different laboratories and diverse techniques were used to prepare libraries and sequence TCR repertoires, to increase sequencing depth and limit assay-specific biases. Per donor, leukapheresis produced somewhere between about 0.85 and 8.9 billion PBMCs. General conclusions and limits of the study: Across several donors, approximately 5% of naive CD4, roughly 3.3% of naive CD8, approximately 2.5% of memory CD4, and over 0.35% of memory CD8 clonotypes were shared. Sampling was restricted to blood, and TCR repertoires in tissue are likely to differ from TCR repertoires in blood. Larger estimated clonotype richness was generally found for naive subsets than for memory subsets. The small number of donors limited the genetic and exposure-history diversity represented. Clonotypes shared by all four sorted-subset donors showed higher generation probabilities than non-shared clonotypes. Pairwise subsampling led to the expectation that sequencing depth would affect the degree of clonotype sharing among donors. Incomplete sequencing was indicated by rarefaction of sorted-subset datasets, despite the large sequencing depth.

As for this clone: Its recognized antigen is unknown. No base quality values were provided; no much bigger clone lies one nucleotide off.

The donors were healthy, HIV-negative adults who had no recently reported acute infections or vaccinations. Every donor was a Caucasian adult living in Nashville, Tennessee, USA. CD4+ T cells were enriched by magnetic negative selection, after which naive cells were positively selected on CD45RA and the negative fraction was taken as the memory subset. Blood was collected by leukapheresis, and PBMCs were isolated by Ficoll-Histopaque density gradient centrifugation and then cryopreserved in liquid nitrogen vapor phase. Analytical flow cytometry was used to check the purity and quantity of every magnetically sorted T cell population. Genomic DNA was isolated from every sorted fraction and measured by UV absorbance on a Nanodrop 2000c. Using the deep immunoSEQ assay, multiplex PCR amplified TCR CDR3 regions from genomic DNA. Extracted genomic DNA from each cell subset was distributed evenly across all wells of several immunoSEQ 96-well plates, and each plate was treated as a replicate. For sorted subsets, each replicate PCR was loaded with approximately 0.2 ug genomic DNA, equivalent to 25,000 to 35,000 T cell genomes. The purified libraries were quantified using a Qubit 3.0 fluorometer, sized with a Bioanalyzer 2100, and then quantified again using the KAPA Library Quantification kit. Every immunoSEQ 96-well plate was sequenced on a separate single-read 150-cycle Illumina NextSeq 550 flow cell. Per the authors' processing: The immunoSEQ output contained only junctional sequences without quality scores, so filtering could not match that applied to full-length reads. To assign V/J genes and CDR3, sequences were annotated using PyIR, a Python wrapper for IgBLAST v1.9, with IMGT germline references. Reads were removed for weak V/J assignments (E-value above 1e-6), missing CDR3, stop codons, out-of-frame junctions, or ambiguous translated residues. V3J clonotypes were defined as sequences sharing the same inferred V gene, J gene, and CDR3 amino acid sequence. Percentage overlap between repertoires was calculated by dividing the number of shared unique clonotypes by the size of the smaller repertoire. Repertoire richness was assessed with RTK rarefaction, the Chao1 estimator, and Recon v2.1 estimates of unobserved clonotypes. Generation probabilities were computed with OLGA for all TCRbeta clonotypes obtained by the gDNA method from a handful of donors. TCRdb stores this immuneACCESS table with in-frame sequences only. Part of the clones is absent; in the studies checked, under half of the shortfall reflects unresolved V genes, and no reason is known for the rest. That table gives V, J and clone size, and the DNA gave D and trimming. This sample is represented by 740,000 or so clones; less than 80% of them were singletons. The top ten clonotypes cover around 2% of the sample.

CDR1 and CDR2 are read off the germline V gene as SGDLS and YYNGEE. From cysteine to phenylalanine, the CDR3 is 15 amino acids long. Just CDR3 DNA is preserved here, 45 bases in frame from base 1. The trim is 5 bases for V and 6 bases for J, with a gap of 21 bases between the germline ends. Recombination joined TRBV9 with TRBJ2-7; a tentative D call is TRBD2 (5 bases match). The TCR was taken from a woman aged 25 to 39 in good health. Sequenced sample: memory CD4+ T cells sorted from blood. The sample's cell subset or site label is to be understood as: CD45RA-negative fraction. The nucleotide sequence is TGTGCCAGCAGGGCCGCGTTCGGGGTCGTTGGCGAGCAGTACTTC. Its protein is CASRAAFGVVGEQYF.